This T cell receptor beta chain was retrieved from a study of shared clonotypes between healthy human individuals. The assay ran at deep level. TCRdb's copy holds only in-frame clones and misses some; the assay was immunoSEQ multiplex PCR. The table lists some 800,000 clones, 80% to 95% of them singletons. There are 14 residues in the CDR3. Germline lookup yields CDR1 MGHRA and CDR2 YSYEKL. Trimming cost V 6 bases and J 1 base, with 9 bases left between them. The naive CD8 population came from CD45RO-negative cells selected for CCR7, without terminally differentiated effector memory CD45RA+ cells. The source is a man aged 30 to 39 in good health. The chain joins TRBV4-1 to TRBJ2-2; D gene uncertain. The sequencing input was naive CD8+ T cells sorted from blood. The CDR3 loop is CASSPRENTGELFF. The DNA for the CDR3 is TGCGCCAGCAGTCCGCGCGAGAACACCGGGGAGCTGTTTTTT.